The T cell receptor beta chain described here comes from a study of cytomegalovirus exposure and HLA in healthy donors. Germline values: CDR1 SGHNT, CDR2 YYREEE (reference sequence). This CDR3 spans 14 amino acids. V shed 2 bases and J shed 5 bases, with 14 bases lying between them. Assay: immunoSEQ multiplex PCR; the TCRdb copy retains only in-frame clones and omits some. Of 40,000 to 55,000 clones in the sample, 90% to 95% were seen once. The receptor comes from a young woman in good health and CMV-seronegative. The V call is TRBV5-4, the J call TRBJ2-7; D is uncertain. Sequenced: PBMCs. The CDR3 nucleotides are TGTGCCAGCAGCTTCGACTTGGTACGGGACGAGCAGTACTTC. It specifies CASSFDLVRDEQYF.